Given below is one T cell receptor beta chain in context. Assay used: immunoSEQ multiplex PCR; TCRdb lists only in-frame clones, some missing. The data contain about 83,000 clones, 70% to 90% of them seen just once; the ten biggest clones take up approximately 5%. The data derive from a study of T cell responses to AZD1222 COVID-19 vaccine. The V end was cut by 4 bases, the J end by 7 bases, with 14 bases between. From germline, CDR1 is MNHEY and CDR2 SVGAGI. The length of the CDR3 is 13 residues. The receptor was derived from an adult in good health. The rearrangement joins TRBV6-5 to TRBJ2-7; weak D call: TRBD2 (5 bases). The sample consisted of peripheral blood, taken on day 0 of MenACWY control vaccination. The CDR3 sequence is CASSFRSPGEQYF. DNA for the CDR3: TGTGCCAGCAGTTTCAGGAGTCCGGGGGAGCAGTACTTC.